The 27 T cell receptor beta chains in this list originate from one sample, sequenced in a study of OX40 agonist ivuxolimab in advanced cancers. Here immunoSEQ multiplex PCR was the method, and the copy in TCRdb shows in-frame clones only, minus some. The table includes around 99,000 clones, around 91% detected once. Sequenced material: CD4+ or CD8+ T cells sorted from blood, taken in a trial of the OX40 agonist ivuxolimab. The receptors here all came from an adult with an advanced solid tumor such as melanoma, head and neck, liver or kidney cancer.

J is TRBJ1-2 and V is TRBV2; no clear D. The CDR3 spans 14 residues. The germline V and J ends were trimmed by 0 bases and 1 base, with 6 bases remaining between them. Germline V gene sequence: CDR1 SNHLY, CDR2 FYNNEI. The CDR3 protein is CASSEAEGNYGYTF. Written as DNA, the CDR3 is TGTGCCAGCAGTGAAGCGGAAGGTAACTATGGCTACACCTTC.

The chain uses TRBV5-1 and TRBJ2-7, with 8 bases that match TRBD2. The V segment lost 5 bases and the J segment 3 bases; nucleotides outside the gene matches: 7. This CDR3 spans 14 amino acids. CDR1 is SGHRS and CDR2 is YFSETQ in the germline V gene. The CDR3 DNA sequence: TGCGCCAGCAGATATACCAGCGGGAGCTACGAGCAGTACTTC. This translates into CASRYTSGSYEQYF.

This chain links TRBV7-8 with TRBJ1-3, with 9 bases fitting TRBD1. This CDR3 contains 14 residues. V trimming: 6 bases; J trimming: 4 bases; junction bases outside the gene matches: 4. Germline-derived CDR1 and CDR2 are SGHVS and FQNEAQ. CDR3 sequence: CASRSTGGGNTIYF. CDR3 nucleotides: TGTGCCAGCAGGTCTACAGGGGGCGGAAACACCATATATTTT.

This clone turned up a few times. This sequence joins TRBV1 and TRBJ2-3; the table names TRBD1, a call not compared with the DNA. TRBV1 is given as a pseudogene. This CDR3 has 15 residues. The CDR3 sequence is CTSSPDRGGTDTQYF. The CDR3 DNA is TGCACCAGCAGCCCGGACAGGGGAGGCACAGATACGCAGTATTTT.

The J gene is TRBJ2-2, the V gene TRBV5-1; D ambiguous. V was cut by 0 bases and J by 6 bases, with 6 bases left in between. The CDR3 extends over 13 amino acids. The germline CDR1 and CDR2 sequences are SGHRS and YFSETQ. The CDR3 nucleotides read TGCGCCAGCAGCTTGGACTTCGCCGGGGAGCTGTTTTTT. Protein sequence: CASSLDFAGELFF. The full variable domain, with the rest looked up from reference TRBV5-1 and TRBJ2-2, is KAGVTQTPRYLIKTRGQQVTLSCSPISGHRSVSWYQQTPGQGLQFLFEYFSETQRNKGNFPGRFSGRQFSNSRSEMNVSTLELGDSALYLCASSLDFAGELFFGEGSRLTVL.

This chain joins TRBV27 and TRBJ2-7; unclear D gene. This CDR3 has 15 amino acids. In germline, CDR1 is MNHEY, CDR2 SMNVEV (reference sequence). V shed 1 base and J shed 0 bases, with 10 bases lying between them. CDR3 loop: CASSLFPISSYEQYF. The CDR3 DNA is TGTGCCAGCAGTTTATTTCCTATTTCCTCCTACGAGCAGTACTTC.

The chain combines TRBV30 with TRBJ2-7; D is uncertain. Germline CDR1 GTSNPN, CDR2 SVGIG (reference sequence). The CDR3 runs 12 residues. V dropped 0 bases and J dropped 5 bases, with 8 bases sitting between them. The CDR3 region has the DNA TGTGCCTGGAGTGTAACTCCACACGAGCAGTACTTC. It translates to CAWSVTPHEQYF.

The J gene is TRBJ2-2, the V gene TRBV4-1; no clear D gene. This CDR3 comprises 14 residues. The V gene's germline CDR1 is MGHRA and CDR2 YSYEKL. V lost 1 base to trimming and J lost 5 bases, with 8 bases between them. This CDR3 reads CASSQVQRTGELFF. CDR3 DNA sequence: TGCGCCAGCAGCCAAGTCCAGAGAACCGGGGAGCTGTTTTTT.

Only one count was recorded for this clone. This chain links TRBV9 with TRBJ2-1, with D hard to call. V was trimmed by 2 bases and J by 6 bases, leaving 9 bases between them. Germline-derived CDR1 and CDR2 are SGDLS and YYNGEE. The CDR3 spans 13 residues. This CDR3 reads CASSVGFLNEQFF. The CDR3 DNA reads TGTGCCAGCAGCGTGGGATTTCTCAATGAGCAGTTCTTC. The whole variable domain, filled in from reference TRBV9 and TRBJ2-1, reads DSGVTQTPKHLITATGQRVTLRCSPRSGDLSVYWYQQSLDQGLQFLIQYYNGEERAKGNILERFSAQQFPDLHSELNLSSLELGDSALYFCASSVGFLNEQFFGPGTRLTVL.

The CDR3 sequence is CAWSVGPHNEQFF. The CDR3, as DNA: TGTGCCTGGAGTGTAGGCCCACACAATGAGCAGTTCTTC. The chain uses TRBV30 and TRBJ2-1; no reliable D call. The CDR3 spans 13 residues. Trimming left V 0 bases short and J 5 bases short, with 8 bases between. Germline CDR1 and CDR2: GTSNPN and SVGIG (reference sequence). The variable domain in full, completed from reference TRBV30 and TRBJ2-1, reads SQTIHQWPATLVQPVGSPLSLECTVEGTSNPNLYWYRQAAGRGLQLLFYSVGIGQISSEVPQNLSASRPQDRQFILSSKKLLLSDSGFYLCAWSVGPHNEQFFGPGTRLTVL.

The chain combines TRBV6-5 with TRBJ1-6; TRBD1 matches at 10 bases. Germline loops: CDR1 MNHEY, CDR2 SVGAGI. There are 15 residues in the CDR3. V was pared by 2 bases and J by 9 bases, with 4 bases of the junction left unmatched. CDR3 residues: CASSYGTGAGSPLHF. The CDR3 DNA follows: TGTGCCAGCAGTTACGGGACAGGGGCCGGTTCACCCCTCCACTTT.

The J gene is TRBJ1-2, the V gene TRBV11-2; D remains ambiguous. The CDR3 has 15 amino acids. Germline V gives CDR1 SGHAT, CDR2 FQNNGV. V shed 5 bases and J shed 5 bases, with 18 bases lying between them. CDR3 bases: TGTGCCAGCAGCCCAGATTCCCCTACTTCGTATGGCTACACCTTC. This encodes CASSPDSPTSYGYTF.

This sequence joins TRBV11-2 and TRBJ2-2; 7 bases line up with TRBD1. CDR3 length: 15 amino acids. Germline V lookup: CDR1 SGHAT, CDR2 FQNNGV. Unmatched junction bases numbered 0, after V lost 1 base and J lost 1 base. The CDR3 here is CASSLGTGNTGELFF. In DNA, the CDR3 is TGTGCCAGCAGCTTAGGGACAGGGAACACCGGGGAGCTGTTTTTT.

This rearrangement joins TRBV2 to TRBJ2-5; D assignment may be TRBD1 or TRBD2 (5 bases each). V lost 7 bases and J lost 0, with 12 bases in between. CDR3 size: 14 residues. Per germline, CDR1 SNHLY and CDR2 FYNNEI. This CDR3 is CASKTGTHQETQYF. As DNA, the CDR3 is TGTGCCAGCAAAACCGGGACCCACCAAGAGACCCAGTACTTC.

The chain employs TRBV18 and TRBJ1-4; a possible D gene is TRBD1 (5 bases). Trimming left V 1 base short and J 10 bases short, with 16 bases between. The germline V gene encodes CDR1 KGHSH and CDR2 LQKENI. This CDR3 contains 15 residues. DNA for the CDR3: TGTGCCAGCTCACCACGGGACGGGTCAAGTGGAAAACTGTTTTTT. Translating gives CASSPRDGSSGKLFF.

The chain joins TRBV7-8 to TRBJ2-1; 15 bases align to TRBD2. CDR3 size: 21 residues. J lost 1 base, V lost 6 bases, and 16 bases had no gene match. Per germline, CDR1 SGHVS and CDR2 FQNEAQ. As DNA, the CDR3 is TGTGCCAGCAGTGGGCCCCAGAGGACTAGCGGGAGGGCCCTTTCCTACAATGAGCAGTTCTTC. Protein sequence: CASSGPQRTSGRALSYNEQFF.

The V gene is TRBV7-8, the J gene TRBJ1-2; D is unclear. This CDR3 contains 16 residues. Per germline, CDR1 SGHVS and CDR2 FQNEAQ. V shed 2 bases and J shed 8 bases, with 21 bases lying between them. CDR3 amino acids: CASSLYPWAGGEGYTF. As DNA, the CDR3 is TGTGCCAGCAGCTTATATCCCTGGGCAGGCGGTGAGGGCTACACCTTC.

The chain employs TRBV19 and TRBJ2-6; tentatively, D is TRBD1 (5 bases). The CDR3 runs to 17 residues. Germline values: CDR1 LNHDA, CDR2 SQIVND (reference sequence). Trimming took 7 bases from V and 1 from J, leaving 17 bases between them. The CDR3, as DNA: TGTGCCAGTACTTTCGCAGGGATAGGTTCTGGGGCCAACGTCCTGACTTTC. Amino acid sequence: CASTFAGIGSGANVLTF.

This clone has just a few counts. This sequence joins TRBV30 and TRBJ1-1, with no clear D. CDR1 is GTSNPN and CDR2 is SVGIG in the germline V gene (reference sequence). The CDR3 extends over 13 amino acids. The V and J ends lost 1 base and 5 bases respectively, with 11 bases between them. The CDR3 DNA follows: TGTGCCTGGAGTGGGGGAGGGAGAACTGAAGCTTTCTTT. It translates to CAWSGGGRTEAFF.

This clone has just one count. The V call is TRBV2, the J call TRBJ1-4; D is perhaps TRBD1 (5 bases). This CDR3 contains 15 residues. The V end lost 11 bases, the J end lost 3 bases, and 19 bases lay between the germline ends. CDR1 is SNHLY, CDR2 FYNNEI, per germline. In DNA, the CDR3 is TGTGCCGCCCGAGGCTGGGGACTCTCTAATGAAAAACTGTTTTTT. Its protein product is CAARGWGLSNEKLFF.

This clone was seen once. V gene TRBV11-2 combines with J gene TRBJ1-3; D is perhaps TRBD1 (6 bases). V lost 8 bases to trimming and J lost 4 bases, with 18 bases between them. Per the germline V gene, CDR1 is SGHAT and CDR2 is FQNNGV. The CDR3 is 15 amino acids. CDR3 amino acids: CASGSQGLGGNTIYF. The CDR3 coding sequence is TGTGCCAGCGGATCTCAGGGGTTGGGAGGAAACACCATATATTTT.

The CDR3 spells CASSVGGRSHEQYF. The CDR3 DNA follows: TGTGCCAGCAGCGTAGGGGGTAGATCTCACGAGCAGTACTTC. The V gene is TRBV9, the J gene TRBJ2-7; D remains unclear. V was cut by 0 bases and J by 5 bases, with 12 bases left in between. The length of the CDR3 is 14 residues. Germline-derived CDR1 and CDR2 are SGDLS and YYNGEE.

V usage is TRBV9 and J usage is TRBJ2-5, with D hard to call. The last part of the DNA fits TRBJ2-7 better; the J call may be wrong. This CDR3 has 13 residues. From germline, CDR1 is SGDLS and CDR2 YYNGEE. CDR3 DNA: TGTGCCAGCAGCGCCCAAAATAGCTACGAGCAGTACTTC. Translating it yields CASSAQNSYEQYF.

The chain couples TRBV7-9 to TRBJ2-3; 8 bases map to TRBD1. Germline CDR1 and CDR2: SEHNR and FQNEAQ (reference sequence). The trim removed 3 bases at V and 2 bases at J, leaving 13 bases unmatched. The CDR3 sequence is 18 residues long. DNA for the CDR3: TGTGCCAGCAGCTTTAGGGCAGGGGGCCCTCCAGACACAGATACGCAGTATTTT. The encoded protein is CASSFRAGGPPDTDTQYF.

The chain couples TRBV5-8 to TRBJ2-5; no clear D. This CDR3 spans 15 amino acids. The germline V gene encodes CDR1 SGHTS and CDR2 YDEGEE. V was clipped by 0 bases and J by 3 bases, with 12 bases between them. In DNA, the CDR3 is TGTGCCAGCAGCTTGGTCCGACGGACCGAAGAGACCCAGTACTTC. This sequence encodes CASSLVRRTEETQYF. Filled out from reference TRBV5-8 and TRBJ2-5, the complete variable domain reads EAGVTQSPTHLIKTRGQQATLRCSPISGHTSVYWYQQALGLGLQFLLWYDEGEERNRGNFPPRFSGRQFPNYSSELNVNALELEDSALYLCASSLVRRTEETQYFGPGTRLLVL.

The J gene is TRBJ1-6, the V gene TRBV7-8; possibly TRBD1 for D (5 bases). Deletions cut 1 base from V and 9 bases from J, with 13 bases between. The germline V gene encodes CDR1 SGHVS and CDR2 FQNEAQ. The CDR3 is 15 amino acids. The chain's CDR3 is CASSLDLTVGSPLHF. For the CDR3, the DNA is TGTGCCAGCAGCTTAGACCTGACAGTCGGTTCACCCCTCCACTTT. The complete variable domain, with remaining parts taken from reference TRBV7-8 and TRBJ1-6, reads GAGVSQSPRYKVAKRGQDVALRCDPISGHVSLFWYQQALGQGPEFLTYFQNEAQLDKSGLPSDRFFAERPEGSVSTLKIQRTQQEDSAVYLCASSLDLTVGSPLHFGNGTRLTVT.

V usage is TRBV5-1 and J usage is TRBJ1-4; TRBD1 might be the D (5 bases). Deletions cut 2 bases from V and 7 bases from J, with 12 bases between. Germline CDR1 and CDR2: SGHRS and YFSETQ. This CDR3 spans 14 amino acids. This CDR3 is CASSFPGQGEKLFF. Here the CDR3 DNA reads TGCGCCAGCAGCTTCCCAGGGCAAGGTGAAAAACTGTTTTTT.